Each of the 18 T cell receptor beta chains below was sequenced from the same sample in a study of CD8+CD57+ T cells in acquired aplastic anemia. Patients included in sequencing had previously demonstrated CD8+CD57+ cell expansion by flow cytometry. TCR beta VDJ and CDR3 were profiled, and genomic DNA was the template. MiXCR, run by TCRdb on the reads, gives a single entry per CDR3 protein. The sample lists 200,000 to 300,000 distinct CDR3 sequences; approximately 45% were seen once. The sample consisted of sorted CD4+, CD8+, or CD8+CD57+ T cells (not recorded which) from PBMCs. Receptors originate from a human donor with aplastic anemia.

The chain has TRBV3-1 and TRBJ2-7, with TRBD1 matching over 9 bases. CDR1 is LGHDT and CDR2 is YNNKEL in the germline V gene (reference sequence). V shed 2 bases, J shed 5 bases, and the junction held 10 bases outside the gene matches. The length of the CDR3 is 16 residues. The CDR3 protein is CASSQKHRQGVDEQYF. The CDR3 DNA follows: TGTGCCAGCAGCCAAAAACACCGACAGGGGGTCGACGAGCAGTACTTC.

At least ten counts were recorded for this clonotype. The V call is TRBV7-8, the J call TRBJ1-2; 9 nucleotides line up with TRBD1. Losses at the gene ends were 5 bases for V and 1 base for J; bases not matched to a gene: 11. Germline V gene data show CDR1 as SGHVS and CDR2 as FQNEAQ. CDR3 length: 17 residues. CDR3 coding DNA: TGTGCCAGCAGCCAACGGCCACGGACAGGGGATAACTATGGCTACACCTTC. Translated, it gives CASSQRPRTGDNYGYTF.

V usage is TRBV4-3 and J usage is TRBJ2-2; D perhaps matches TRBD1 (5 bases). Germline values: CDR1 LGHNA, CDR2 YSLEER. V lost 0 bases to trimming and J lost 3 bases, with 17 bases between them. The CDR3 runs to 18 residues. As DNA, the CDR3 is TGCGCCAGCAGCCAAGAAATAGGGGTCCAACATCACACCGGGGAGCTGTTTTTT. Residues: CASSQEIGVQHHTGELFF.

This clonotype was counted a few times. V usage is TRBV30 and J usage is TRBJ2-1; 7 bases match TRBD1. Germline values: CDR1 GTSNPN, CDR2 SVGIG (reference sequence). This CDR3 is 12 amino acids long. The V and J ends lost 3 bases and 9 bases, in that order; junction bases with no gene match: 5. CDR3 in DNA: TGTGCCTGGAGCCACTACAGGGGTGAGCAGTTCTTC. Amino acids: CAWSHYRGEQFF.

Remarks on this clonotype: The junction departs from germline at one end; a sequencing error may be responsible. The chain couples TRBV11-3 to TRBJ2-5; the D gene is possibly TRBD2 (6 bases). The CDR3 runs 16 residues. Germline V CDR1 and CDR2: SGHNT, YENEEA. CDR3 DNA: TGTGCCAGCAGCTTAGGGCCGGACACCCGCCGGGAGACTCAGTACTTC. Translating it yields CASSLGPDTRRETQYF. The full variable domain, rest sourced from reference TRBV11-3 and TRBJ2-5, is EAGVVQSPRYKIIEKKQPVAFWCNPISGHNTLYWYLQNLGQGPELLIRYENEEAVDDSQLPKDRFSAERLKGVDSTLKIQPAELGDSAVYLCASSLGPDTRRETQYFGPGTRLLVL.

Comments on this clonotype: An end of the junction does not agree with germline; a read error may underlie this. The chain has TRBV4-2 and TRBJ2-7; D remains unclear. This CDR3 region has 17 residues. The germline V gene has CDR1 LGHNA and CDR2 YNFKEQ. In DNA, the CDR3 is TGTGCCAACAGCCAATATCGCCCGACGGATGGCTCCTACGAGCAGTACTTC. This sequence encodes CANSQYRPTDGSYEQYF.

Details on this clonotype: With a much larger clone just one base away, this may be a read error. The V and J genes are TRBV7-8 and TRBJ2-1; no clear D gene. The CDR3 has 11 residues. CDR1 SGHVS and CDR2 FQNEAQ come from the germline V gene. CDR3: CASSTGLEQLF. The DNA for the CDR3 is TGTGCCAGCAGCACCGGGCTCGAGCAGCTCTTC.

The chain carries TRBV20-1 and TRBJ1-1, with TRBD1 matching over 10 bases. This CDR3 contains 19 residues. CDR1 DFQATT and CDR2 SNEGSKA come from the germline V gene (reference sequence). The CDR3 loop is CSAPGTPGTGASMNTEAFF. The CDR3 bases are TGCAGCGCACCCGGGACCCCCGGGACAGGGGCTTCAATGAACACTGAAGCTTTCTTT.

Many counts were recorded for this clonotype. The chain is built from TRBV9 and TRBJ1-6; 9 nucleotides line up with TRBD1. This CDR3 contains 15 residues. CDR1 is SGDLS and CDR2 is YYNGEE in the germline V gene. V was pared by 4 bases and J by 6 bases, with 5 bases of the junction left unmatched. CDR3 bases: TGTGCCAGCAGCCCCGGGACAGGGCTTAATTCACCCCTCCACTTT. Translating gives CASSPGTGLNSPLHF.

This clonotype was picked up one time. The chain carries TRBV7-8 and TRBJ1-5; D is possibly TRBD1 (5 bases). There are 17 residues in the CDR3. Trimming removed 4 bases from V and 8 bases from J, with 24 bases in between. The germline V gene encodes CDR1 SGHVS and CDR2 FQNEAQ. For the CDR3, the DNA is TGTGCCAGCAGCTACCTTGGGGGATCTCCCGCCGAGGAGCCCCAGCATTTT. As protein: CASSYLGGSPAEEPQHF.

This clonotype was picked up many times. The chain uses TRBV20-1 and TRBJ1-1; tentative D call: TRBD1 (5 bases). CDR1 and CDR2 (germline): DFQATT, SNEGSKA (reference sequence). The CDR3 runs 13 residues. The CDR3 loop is CSPKGNMNTEAFF. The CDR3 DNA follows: TGCAGCCCCAAGGGGAACATGAACACTGAAGCTTTCTTT.

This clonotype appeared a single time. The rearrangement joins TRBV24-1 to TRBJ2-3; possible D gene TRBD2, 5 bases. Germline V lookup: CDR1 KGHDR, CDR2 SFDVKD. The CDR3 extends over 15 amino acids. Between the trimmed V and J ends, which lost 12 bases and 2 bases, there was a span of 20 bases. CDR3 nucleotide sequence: TGTGCCGCCTCGAGTCGCTCGGAGGACACAGATACGCAGTATTTT. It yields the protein CAASSRSEDTDTQYF.

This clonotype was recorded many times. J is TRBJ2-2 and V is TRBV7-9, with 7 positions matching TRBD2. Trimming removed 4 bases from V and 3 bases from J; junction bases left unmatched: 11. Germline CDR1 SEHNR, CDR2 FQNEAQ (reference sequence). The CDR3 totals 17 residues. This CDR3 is CASSSLSGGRDTGELFF. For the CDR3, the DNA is TGTGCCAGCAGCTCACTATCGGGCGGGAGAGACACCGGGGAGCTGTTTTTT. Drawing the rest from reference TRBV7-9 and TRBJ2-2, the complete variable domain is DTGVSQNPRHKITKRGQNVTFRCDPISEHNRLYWYRQTLGQGPEFLTYFQNEAQLEKSRLLSDRFSAERPKGSFSTLEIQRTEQGDSAMYLCASSSLSGGRDTGELFFGEGSRLTVL.

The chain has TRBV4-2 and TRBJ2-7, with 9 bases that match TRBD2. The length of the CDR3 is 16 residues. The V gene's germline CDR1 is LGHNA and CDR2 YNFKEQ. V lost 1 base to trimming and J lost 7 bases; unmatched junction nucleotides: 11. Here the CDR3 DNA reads TGTGCCAGCAGCCAAGGCGGGACCAGCGGGGGGAAGGAGCAGTACTTC. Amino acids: CASSQGGTSGGKEQYF.

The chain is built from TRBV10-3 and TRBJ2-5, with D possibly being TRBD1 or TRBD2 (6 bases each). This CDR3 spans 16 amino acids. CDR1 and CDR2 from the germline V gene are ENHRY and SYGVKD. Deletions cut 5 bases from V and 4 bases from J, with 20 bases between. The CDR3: CAISPSPGPGAETQYF. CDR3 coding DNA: TGTGCCATCAGTCCTAGTCCGGGACCGGGGGCAGAGACCCAGTACTTC.

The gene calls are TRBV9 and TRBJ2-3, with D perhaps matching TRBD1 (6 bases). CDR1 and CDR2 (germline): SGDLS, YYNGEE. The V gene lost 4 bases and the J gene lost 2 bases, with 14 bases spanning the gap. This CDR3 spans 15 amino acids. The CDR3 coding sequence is TGTGCCAGCAGCTTCCGGACAGATATCACAGATACGCAGTATTTT. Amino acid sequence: CASSFRTDITDTQYF.

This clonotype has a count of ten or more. Here the CDR3 reads CASSSPGTHGYTF. The CDR3 DNA sequence: TGTGCCAGCAGCTCCCCCGGGACTCATGGCTACACCTTC. The chain employs TRBV7-9 and TRBJ1-2, with a weak D call TRBD1 (5 bases). Germline CDR1 reads SEHNR; CDR2 reads FQNEAQ (reference sequence). V was pared by 4 bases and J by 6 bases, with 12 bases between. The CDR3 length is 13 residues.

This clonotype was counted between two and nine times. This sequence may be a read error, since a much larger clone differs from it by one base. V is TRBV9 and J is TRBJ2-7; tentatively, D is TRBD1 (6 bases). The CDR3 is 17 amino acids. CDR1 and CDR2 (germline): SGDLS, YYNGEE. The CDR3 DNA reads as TGTGCCAGCAGCGAACGGGACACCTCATCGATCCTTTACGAGCCGTACTTC. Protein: CASSERDTSSILYEPYF. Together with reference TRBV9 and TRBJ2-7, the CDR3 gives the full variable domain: DSGVTQTPKHLITATGQRVTLRCSPRSGDLSVYWYQQSLDQGLQFLIQYYNGEERAKGNILERFSAQQFPDLHSELNLSSLELGDSALYFCASSERDTSSILYEPYFGPGTRLTVT.